What follows is one T cell receptor (beta chain) and its context. The target antigen is unknown. Cultured CD4+ T cell DNA was sequenced using the Oncomine TCR Beta short-read assay. TCRdb recomputed calls from the PCR reads with MiXCR, one row per CDR3 protein. The repertoire holds roughly 10,000 distinct CDR3 sequences, less than 35% seen once, with 15% to 18% in the top ten. The data originate from a study of vaccination and CD4 T cells after COVID-19. CDR3 length equals 14 residues. Trimming left V 3 bases short and J 10 bases short, with 14 bases between. CDR1 is SGHRS, CDR2 YFSETQ, per germline. Treatment: roughly 11-day PBMC culture with coronavirus spike peptide pools or control peptides (ViraFEST assay). ViraFEST expanded antigen-specific T cells with peptide pools, then sequenced TCRs. Positive tests by PCR, dated March to December 2020, predated US Alpha, Beta and Delta variants. PBMCs, plated at about 2.2 million per well, were grown in the presence of 9.5 to 10 IU/ml IL-2 and 9 to 10 ug/ml peptide pools. Each of days 3 and 7 saw half the medium replaced by fresh IL-2 medium.

The sample in question was CD4+ T cells from blood, cultured in vitro, obtained after SARS-CoV-2 vaccination. The receptor's source is a human donor who had recovered from COVID-19. The chain uses TRBV5-1 and TRBJ1-6; TRBD1 is a possible D gene (6 bases). CDR3 region: CASSSDRPRSPLHF. CDR3 sequence (DNA): TGCGCCAGCAGCTCAGACAGGCCCCGCTCACCCCTCCACTTT.